This T cell receptor beta chain was observed in a study of control samples from healthy donors and cancer patients. V was clipped by 4 bases and J by 4 bases; unmatched bases: 9. The CDR3 runs to 15 residues. Germline V CDR1 and CDR2: LNHDA, SQIVND (reference sequence). The protocol was immunoSEQ multiplex PCR, while the TCRdb copy is restricted to in-frame clones and leaves out a portion. The sample lists about 140,000 clones, less than 95% occurring once. The source of this sequence is a man aged 18 to 30 in good health. The rearrangement links TRBV19 to TRBJ2-7; 8 bases align to TRBD1. The sample consisted of blood. Here the CDR3 DNA reads TGTGCCAGTAGTACCGACAGGGGTAGGATGTACGAGCAGTACTTC. Translating it yields CASSTDRGRMYEQYF.